This T cell receptor beta chain was recorded in a study of regulatory T cells in long-lasting Graves disease (dated by TCRdb to the early 2020s). Study-wide context: Newly diagnosed Graves' disease patients had taken antithyroid drugs for less than 3 months. Peripheral blood TCR sequencing and RNA sequencing compared persistent Graves' disease patients with newly diagnosed Graves' disease patients. The study took place in China and was registered as a clinical trial. A total of around 35 samples underwent TCR sequencing: some 13 from persistent and around 20 from newly diagnosed Graves' disease patients. General findings and caveats noted by the study authors: Only the TCR beta chain was sequenced and analyzed. Only peripheral blood was studied, because thyroid tissue, the primary lesion, was inaccessible. More public clonotypes were shared among persistent patients (around 3,000) than among newly diagnosed patients (966). Compared with newly diagnosed patients, persistent Graves' disease patients had lower TCR Shannon entropy and fewer highly expanded clones, which suggests clonal expansion. Persistent disease showed preferential use of TRBV28, TRBJ1-2 and TRBJ2-5, whereas newly diagnosed disease favored TRBV20-1 and TRBJ2-1. The small sample size was acknowledged by the authors as a limitation that may reduce accuracy.

Library method: multiplex PCR. The reads were generated on an Illumina HiSeq 4000. TCR beta libraries were built with iRepertoire HTBI primers and Arm-PCR amplification of CDR3 regions. Before sequencing, the PCR products underwent gel purification. Per the original workflow: A total of around 66 TRBV and about 13 TRBJ segments were identified across samples and were used for gene usage analysis of CDR3 amino acid clonotypes. Filtered high-quality paired reads were merged into contigs using COPE and FqMerger. Contigs were aligned with BLAST to IMGT TRBV, TRBD and TRBJ reference genes, and CDR3 was defined per IMGT. Clonotypes above 0.1% frequency were classified as highly expanded clones. Shannon entropy served as the measure of repertoire diversity, while the Gini coefficient captured V-J evenness. A clonotype found in more than one individual was treated as public. TCRdb reanalyzed the raw reads on its own, using fastp at Q25 for trimming and MiXCR for clone calling, and kept in-frame beta chains. Identical CDR3 proteins give one entry, which carries the most common genes and DNA. The V and J calls and clone size are TCRdb's, not the authors'. Present in this sample are around 400,000 distinct CDR3 sequences, about 15% of which were seen just once. About 8.3% of the sample belongs to the ten largest clones.

The CDR3 numbers 14 residues from cysteine through phenylalanine. Of the read, only the CDR3 DNA is kept; its 42 bases are in frame from base 1. Trimming leaves V shorter by 6 bases and J shorter by 9 bases, with the junction holding 12 bases beyond the gene matches. Via the germline V gene, CDR1 is MDHEN and CDR2 SYDVKM. This clonotype has a count of ten or more. The antigen it recognizes is unknown. It has no much larger one-base neighbor in the sample; base qualities were not kept. This specimen's time point label, interpreted: newly diagnosed GD, antithyroid drugs for less than 3 months. RNA was extracted from PBMCs in TRIzol for both TCR sequencing and RNA sequencing. The diagnosis of Graves' disease was made according to American Thyroid Association guidelines. Patients were recruited from an endocrinology department in Xi'an, China. From each patient, 8 to 10 milliliters of peripheral blood was collected into an EDTA anticoagulant tube. PBMCs were isolated by Ficoll Paque Plus density gradient separation without further T cell sorting. An Agilent 2100 Bioanalyzer and agarose gel were used to assess RNA quality, and a NanoDrop 2000 was used to measure RNA concentration.

This sample was also put to use in a study of T cells in Graves' hyperthyroidism and ophthalmopathy. Reported in the second study: A patient counted as having stable Graves' hyperthyroidism if no progression to ophthalmopathy occurred over 18 months of follow-up. Hyperthyroidism patients were newly diagnosed, had a disease duration of under 2 months, and were aged 18 to 65 years. Exclusion was applied to patients with uncontrolled infections, other autoimmune diseases, pregnancy or lactation. Diagnoses relied on clinical symptoms, serum thyroxine and TRAb, thyroid ultrasound and orbital computed tomography. The first round of RT-PCR for the TCR CDR3 was performed with the HTBI primer set and the Qiagen OneStep RT-PCR kit. Most expanded thyroid clonotypes (frequency above 0.001) were also detected in blood, suggesting blood repertoires may reflect thyroid immune responses. Ophthalmopathy was separated from stable hyperthyroidism by a 13 V-J signature model, with approximately 90% sensitivity and 81% to 83% specificity obtained in cross-validation and 80%/75% obtained in testing. In validation, progression to ophthalmopathy was predicted by the model with about 70% sensitivity and 72.22% specificity, a median of about 6.8 months before onset. To identify distinguishing TCR V-J signatures, a discovery cohort of some 99 patients was used, comprising under 45 with Graves' ophthalmopathy and roughly 60 with stable Graves' hyperthyroidism. Prospective prediction of ophthalmopathy was tested in an independent validation cohort of some 20 hyperthyroidism patients and 15 to 17 patients who later progressed to ophthalmopathy. The 85 to 100 discovery patients were randomly split 7:3 into training and test sets. The study also compared thyroid tissue and blood T-cell repertoires from about six Graves' hyperthyroidism patients. Once sampling was done, hyperthyroidism patients were given methimazole at a starting dose of 30 mg daily, whereas ophthalmopathy patients were given high-dose intravenous methylprednisolone. The libraries were constructed in a second round of multiplex PCR and then size-selected and purified. Sequencing of the libraries was done on an Illumina HiSeq2000 using paired-end 100 bp reads. Raw data were processed with SOAPnuke, discarding reads with adapters, uncalled bases, mean Phred below 15, or no exact constant-primer or identifier match. High-quality paired reads were merged using COPE v1.2.5, and each unique nucleotide sequence was defined as a clonotype. MiTCR v1.1 was used to align the clonotypes against IMGT TRBV, TRBD and TRBJ reference segments. The analysis was restricted to V-J combinations with a frequency above 0.0001, which together covered roughly 99% of the repertoires. The TCS score was defined as the ratio of F50 (clonal expansion) to E x V (chaos), calculated using BLOSUM62-based TCRdist between CDR3 peptides within each V-J. Welch's t-statistics and random forest reduced roughly 500 V-J features to about 13, which were used in a naive Bayes classifier (R e1071). Sample size was not statistically predetermined, and investigators were not blinded to group allocation. According to the paper, TCR Vbeta CDR3 sequencing was carried out on over 130 peripheral blood samples, which came from 40 to 45 ophthalmopathy, fewer than 80 hyperthyroidism and roughly 17 progressor patients.

The sample in question was peripheral blood mononuclear cells (PBMCs), obtained at new diagnosis, from a patient treated with antithyroid drugs. The rearrangement combines TRBV28 with TRBJ2-7; 9 junctional bases match TRBD2. This clonotype was obtained from a woman aged 40 to 50 with Graves disease. Donor details come from another sample of the same person, matched by shared clones. The nucleotides read TGTGCCAGCAGCGAAACAGGGACTAGCCGGGTGCAGTACTTC. Translated, this gives CASSETGTSRVQYF.